These 28 T cell receptor beta chains were all obtained from the same sample, sequenced in a study of blood T cell repertoires in COVID-19. Clones were read by immunoSEQ multiplex PCR, and TCRdb kept only the in-frame ones, dropping some. The sample gives roughly 120,000 clones, roughly 80% of which show up once; more than 15% is in the top ten. Sequenced: peripheral blood. The origin of the receptors is an older woman with acute or convalescent COVID-19.

This clone was observed once. The J gene is TRBJ2-5, the V gene TRBV24-1; 7 nucleotides match TRBD1. CDR1 is KGHDR and CDR2 is SFDVKD in the germline V gene. V lost 7 bases to trimming and J lost 4 bases; unmatched junction nucleotides: 2. The CDR3 runs to 12 residues. The CDR3 DNA is TGTGCCACCAGCGCAGGGGGAGAGACCCAGTACTTC. This gives the protein CATSAGGETQYF.

This clone was observed once. The V and J genes are TRBV7-6 and TRBJ2-2, with 7 bases aligning to TRBD2. Germline values: CDR1 SGHVS, CDR2 FNYEAQ. The CDR3 runs 17 residues. V lost 0 bases, J lost 3 bases, and 7 bases stayed unmatched. The CDR3 spells CASSLAPTSRDTGELFF. As DNA, the CDR3 is TGTGCCAGCAGCTTAGCGCCGACTAGCAGGGACACCGGGGAGCTGTTTTTT.

This chain joins TRBV2 and TRBJ2-4; D ambiguous. Germline V gene data show CDR1 as SNHLY and CDR2 as FYNNEI. Trimming shortened V by 3 bases and J by 7 bases, and 4 bases separated the two germline ends. The CDR3 length is 11 residues. CDR3 protein: CASSDENIQYF. Here the CDR3 DNA reads TGTGCCAGCAGTGACGAGAACATTCAGTACTTC.

V usage is TRBV4-3 and J usage is TRBJ1-1, with D maybe TRBD1 (6 bases). The V gene lost 2 bases and the J gene lost 4 bases, with 14 bases spanning the gap. Germline lookup yields CDR1 LGHNA and CDR2 YSLEER. The CDR3 sequence is 15 residues long. The DNA of the CDR3 is TGCGCCAGCAGCCAACTCAGGGACATAGGCACTGAAGCTTTCTTT. It codes for CASSQLRDIGTEAFF.

This clone was counted only a few times. The chain employs TRBV28 and TRBJ1-2; TRBD1 matches 7 bases. V lost 6 bases and J lost 4; bases outside the gene matches: 11. The length of the CDR3 is 15 residues. CDR1 is MDHEN and CDR2 is SYDVKM in the germline V gene. The DNA of the CDR3 is TGTGCCAGCAGCCTAAAACCAACAGGGGTCTATGGCTACACCTTC. Its protein is CASSLKPTGVYGYTF.

This clone came up a few times. The chain combines TRBV4-1 with TRBJ1-2, with 8 bases lining up with TRBD1. The V and J ends lost 4 bases and 3 bases, in that order; junction bases with no gene match: 4. The CDR3 is made up of 14 amino acids. CDR1 is MGHRA, CDR2 YSYEKL, per germline. The CDR3 nucleotides read TGCGCCAGCAGCCGATTGACAGGGGACTATGGCTACACCTTC. Its protein is CASSRLTGDYGYTF.

This chain links TRBV27 with TRBJ2-7, with TRBD1 as a possible D gene (5 bases). This CDR3 contains 15 residues. Germline CDR1 is MNHEY and CDR2 is SMNVEV (reference sequence). V was cut by 3 bases and J by 0 bases, with 12 bases left in between. CDR3 in DNA: TGTGCCAGCAGTTTCCGGCAGGGTAACTCCTACGAGCAGTACTTC. It yields the protein CASSFRQGNSYEQYF.

V and J are TRBV27 and TRBJ1-2; a weak D match, TRBD1 (6 bases). This CDR3 is built from 12 residues. V was clipped by 4 bases and J by 7 bases, with 10 bases between them. Germline-derived CDR1 and CDR2 are MNHEY and SMNVEV (reference sequence). CDR3 in amino acids: CASSSRGVGYTF. In DNA form, the CDR3 reads TGTGCCAGCAGTTCCAGGGGCGTTGGCTACACCTTC.

Here the CDR3 DNA reads TGTGCCAGCAGTGAACACAGTCGGGAGACCCAGTACTTC. It encodes CASSEHSRETQYF. This chain connects TRBV27 to TRBJ2-5; D not certain. CDR1 and CDR2 from the germline V gene are MNHEY and SMNVEV (reference sequence). This CDR3 contains 13 residues. V was pared by 5 bases and J by 5 bases, with 12 bases between.

CDR3 residues: CSVAQGINQPQHF. In DNA form, the CDR3 reads TGCAGCGTGGCACAGGGGATCAATCAGCCCCAGCATTTT. The rearrangement links TRBV29-1 to TRBJ1-5; 7 positions agree with TRBD1. In germline, CDR1 is SQVTM, CDR2 ANQGSEA. The CDR3 consists of 13 residues. The trim removed 6 bases at V and 3 bases at J, leaving 5 bases unmatched.

The J gene is TRBJ2-3, the V gene TRBV6-6; D is perhaps TRBD2 (7 bases). CDR1 MNHNY and CDR2 SVGAGI come from the germline V gene (reference sequence). V dropped 0 bases and J dropped 6 bases, with 16 bases sitting between them. The CDR3 extends over 16 amino acids. The CDR3 DNA is TGTGCCAGCAGTTACTCGATCCCGGGGGGCTGGGATACGCAGTATTTT. Its translation is CASSYSIPGGWDTQYF.

J is TRBJ1-4 and V is TRBV7-2; D call uncertain. The ends were cut back, 1 base at V and 6 bases at J, with 12 bases in the middle. In germline, CDR1 is SGHTA, CDR2 FQGNSA. CDR3 length: 15 residues. In DNA, the CDR3 is TGTGCCAGCAGCTTAGTGGGAGGGAGGGATGAAAAACTGTTTTTT. Translating it yields CASSLVGGRDEKLFF.

The rearrangement uses TRBV21-1 and TRBJ1-5. TRBV21-1 is a listed pseudogene. There are 13 residues in the CDR3. The CDR3 DNA reads as TGTGCCAGCACCGACGAGGGATTGCAGCCCCAGCATTTT. Translating it yields CASTDEGLQPQHF.

This chain connects TRBV3-1 (or the pseudogene TRBV3-2) to TRBJ2-3; a possible D gene is TRBD2 (7 bases). The CDR3 length is 16 residues. The V end was cut by 4 bases, the J end by 5 bases, with 19 bases between. Per germline, CDR1 LGHDT and CDR2 YNNKEL (reference sequence). CDR3 nucleotides: TGTGCCAGCAGCCTACCGTTGGGGGGGGGCGTAGATACGCAGTATTTT. It codes for CASSLPLGGGVDTQYF.

This chain joins TRBV7-9 and TRBJ1-5; 11 bases are a match to TRBD1. J lost 3 bases, V lost 2 bases, and 3 bases had no gene match. Germline CDR1 SEHNR, CDR2 FQNEAQ (reference sequence). The CDR3 is made up of 16 amino acids. The CDR3 loop is CASSLRTGGDNQPQHF. The CDR3 DNA is TGTGCCAGCAGCTTACGGACAGGGGGCGACAATCAGCCCCAGCATTTT.

The chain uses TRBV25-1 and TRBJ2-1; D is possibly TRBD1 (5 bases). Deletions cut 4 bases from V and 4 bases from J, with 11 bases between. The CDR3 contains 14 residues. From germline, CDR1 is MGHDK and CDR2 SYGVNS. CDR3 protein: CASSATQVYNEQFF. DNA for the CDR3: TGTGCCAGCAGTGCAACACAGGTATACAATGAGCAGTTCTTC.

V gene TRBV9 combines with J gene TRBJ1-1; D is unclear. CDR1 is SGDLS and CDR2 is YYNGEE in the germline V gene. The CDR3 sequence is 17 residues long. The V end lost 0 bases, the J end lost 1 base, and 16 bases lay between the germline ends. The CDR3 region is CASSVAPPGARNTEAFF. The CDR3 DNA is TGTGCCAGCAGCGTAGCACCCCCTGGAGCACGGAACACTGAAGCTTTCTTT.

The chain couples TRBV7-3 to TRBJ2-2; perhaps TRBD2 as D (5 bases). CDR1 is SGHTA and CDR2 is FQGTGA in the germline V gene. Between the trimmed V and J ends, which lost 4 bases and 2 bases, there was a span of 8 bases. The CDR3 contains 14 residues. The CDR3 protein is CASSSGLNTGELFF. In DNA form, the CDR3 reads TGTGCCAGCAGCTCCGGACTTAACACCGGGGAGCTGTTTTTT.

The chain employs TRBV12-5 and TRBJ2-7; TRBD1 matches 9 bases. V was clipped by 4 bases and J by 3 bases; unmatched bases: 4. Germline lookup yields CDR1 LGHNT and CDR2 FRNRAP. The CDR3 runs 14 residues. The CDR3 region is CASGSETGGYEQYF. CDR3 nucleotides: TGTGCTAGTGGTTCTGAGACAGGGGGCTACGAGCAGTACTTC.

The rearrangement uses TRBV5-4 and TRBJ2-3, with TRBD2 as a possible D gene (7 bases). Trimming took 0 bases from V and 2 from J, leaving 10 bases between them. The CDR3 has 15 amino acids. Germline CDR1 is SGHNT and CDR2 is YYREEE (reference sequence). The DNA of the CDR3 is TGTGCCAGCAGCTTGGAGGGGGGGCCCACAGATACGCAGTATTTT. Its protein product is CASSLEGGPTDTQYF. Full variable domain (rest looked up from reference TRBV5-4 and TRBJ2-3): ETGVTQSPTHLIKTRGQQVTLRCSSQSGHNTVSWYQQALGQGPQFIFQYYREEENGRGNFPPRFSGLQFPNYSSELNVNALELDDSALYLCASSLEGGPTDTQYFGPGTRLTVL.

The rearrangement links TRBV2 to TRBJ2-3; D perhaps matches TRBD1 (6 bases). This CDR3 contains 11 residues. V dropped 8 bases and J dropped 5 bases, with 8 bases sitting between them. Germline lookup yields CDR1 SNHLY and CDR2 FYNNEI. DNA for the CDR3: TGTGCCAGCCAACAGGGAGATACGCAGTATTTT. It yields the protein CASQQGDTQYF.

The chain combines TRBV6-5 with TRBJ1-2, with D possibly TRBD1 on 5 matching bases. This CDR3 has 16 residues. Between the trimmed V and J ends, which lost 0 bases and 4 bases, there was a span of 15 bases. Germline V gene data show CDR1 as MNHEY and CDR2 as SVGAGI. CDR3 sequence: CASSYSMGGEFYGYTF. As DNA, the CDR3 is TGTGCCAGCAGTTACTCGATGGGAGGGGAATTCTATGGCTACACCTTC.

This chain links TRBV7-2 with TRBJ2-4; 8 bases line up with TRBD1. The V and J ends lost 5 bases and 8 bases, in that order; junction bases with no gene match: 2. The CDR3 contains 12 residues. Germline values: CDR1 SGHTA, CDR2 FQGNSA. In DNA, the CDR3 is TGTGCCAGCAGCGCACAGGGGGACATTCAGTACTTC. Translating gives CASSAQGDIQYF.

This clone was seen only once. The gene calls are TRBV4-3 and TRBJ2-2; 7 nucleotides match TRBD1. This CDR3 region has 17 residues. CDR1 LGHNA and CDR2 YSLEER come from the germline V gene. V shed 0 bases, J shed 13 bases, and the junction held 17 bases outside the gene matches. The CDR3 here is CASSQDVWATGTDWLFF. For the CDR3, the DNA is TGCGCCAGCAGCCAAGATGTCTGGGCGACAGGGACCGATTGGCTGTTTTTT.

This clone appeared a single time. The chain joins TRBV7-8 to TRBJ2-3, with TRBD2 matching 12 bases. CDR1 is SGHVS, CDR2 FQNEAQ, per germline. V shed 5 bases, J shed 0 bases, and the junction held 3 bases outside the gene matches. The CDR3 extends over 16 amino acids. The CDR3 sequence is CASSRLAGESTDTQYF. CDR3 DNA: TGTGCCAGCAGCCGACTAGCGGGGGAGAGCACAGATACGCAGTATTTT.

This sequence joins TRBV6-2 or TRBV6-3 and TRBJ1-5; TRBD1 matches 10 bases. This CDR3 has 18 amino acids. V was clipped by 0 bases and J by 3 bases; unmatched bases: 8. Germline V CDR1 and CDR2: MNHEY, SVGEGT. CDR3 sequence (DNA): TGTGCCAGCAGTTACTCGACCGACAGGGGGCCTGACAATCAGCCCCAGCATTTT. Amino acid sequence: CASSYSTDRGPDNQPQHF.

This rearrangement joins TRBV10-3 to TRBJ2-2; 8 bases are shared with TRBD1. The CDR3 is made up of 15 amino acids. Germline CDR1 and CDR2: ENHRY and SYGVKD. Trimming took 3 bases from V and 4 from J; bases not matched to a gene: 4. This chain's CDR3 is CAISEGDRGTGELFF. The DNA for the CDR3 is TGTGCCATCAGTGAAGGTGACAGGGGCACCGGGGAGCTGTTTTTT.

The chain links TRBV7-9 to TRBJ1-2; D perhaps matches TRBD1 (5 bases). Germline loops: CDR1 SEHNR, CDR2 FQNEAQ (reference sequence). The ends were cut back, 5 bases at V and 4 bases at J, with 23 bases in the middle. This CDR3 contains 17 residues. The DNA of the CDR3 is TGTGCCAGCAGCGCAACCGGGACTGCTGATTTTCTCTATGGCTACACCTTC. It translates to CASSATGTADFLYGYTF.